The clone carrying this T cell receptor beta chain occurred many times. The CDR3 has 12 residues. Germline V CDR1 and CDR2: DFQATT, SNEGSKA (reference sequence). Trimming removed 6 bases at V and 3 bases at J, with 9 bases between. The data stem from a study of T cell repertoires in cytomegalovirus infection. On the study more broadly: Signatures in public TCR beta sequences pointed to both CMV infection and matching HLA type.

TCRdb re-called the reads through MiXCR, storing one row per CDR3 protein. The table has about 260,000 distinct CDR3 sequences, approximately 9.2% seen once. The clonotype originates from a human donor in good health (CMV status not recorded). Some clones in this sample may be carry-over from other donors' samples. This chain connects TRBV20-1 to TRBJ2-1; D is possibly TRBD2 (5 bases). The source material was PBMCs. CDR3 region: CSAMSGYNEQFF. The CDR3 DNA sequence: TGCAGTGCGATGAGCGGCTACAATGAGCAGTTCTTC.